This T cell receptor (beta chain) appears in the sequencing data of a study of blood T cell repertoires in COVID-19. Self-reported history from a screening survey and questionnaire set each donor's cohort. The CDR3 extends over 14 amino acids. The V end was cut by 1 base, the J end by 5 bases, with 11 bases between. Per the germline V gene, CDR1 is LNHNV and CDR2 is YYDKDF (reference sequence). Method: immunoSEQ multiplex PCR; TCRdb's copy keeps in-frame clones and lacks some. This repertoire shows 180,000 or so clones, about 91% found once; its top ten account for 0.77%. Sequenced material: PBMCs or T cells enriched from blood (not recorded which). This chain connects TRBV15 to TRBJ2-5, with a tentative D call TRBD2 (7 bases). The TCR sequence derives from a woman younger than 30 who had recovered from COVID-19. As DNA, the CDR3 is TGTGCCACCAGCAGAGGGGGGGGCAGCGAGACCCAGTACTTC. Translated, it gives CATSRGGGSETQYF. The variable domain in full, with the rest retrieved from reference TRBV15 and TRBJ2-5, is DAMVIQNPRYQVTQFGKPVTLSCSQTLNHNVMYWYQQKSSQAPKLLFHYYDKDFNNEADTPDNFQSRRPNTSFCFLDIRSPGLGDTAMYLCATSRGGGSETQYFGPGTRLLVL.